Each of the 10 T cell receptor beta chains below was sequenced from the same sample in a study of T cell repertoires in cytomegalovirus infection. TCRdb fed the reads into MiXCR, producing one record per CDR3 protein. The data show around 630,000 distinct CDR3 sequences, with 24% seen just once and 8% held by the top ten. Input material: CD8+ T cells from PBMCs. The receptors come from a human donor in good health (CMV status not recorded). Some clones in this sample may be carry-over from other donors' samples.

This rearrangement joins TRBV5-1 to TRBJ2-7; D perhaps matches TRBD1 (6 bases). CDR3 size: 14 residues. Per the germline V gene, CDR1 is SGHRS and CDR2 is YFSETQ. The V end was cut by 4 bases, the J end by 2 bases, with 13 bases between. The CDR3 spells CASSGGSGAYEQYF. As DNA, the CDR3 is TGCGCCAGCAGCGGCGGTTCAGGGGCCTACGAGCAGTACTTC.

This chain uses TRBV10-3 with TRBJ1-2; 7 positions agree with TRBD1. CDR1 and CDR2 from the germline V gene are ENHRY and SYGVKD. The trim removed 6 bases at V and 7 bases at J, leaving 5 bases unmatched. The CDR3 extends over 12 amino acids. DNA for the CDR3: TGTGCCATCAGGCAGGGGGAAGGTGGCTACACCTTC. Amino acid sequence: CAIRQGEGGYTF.

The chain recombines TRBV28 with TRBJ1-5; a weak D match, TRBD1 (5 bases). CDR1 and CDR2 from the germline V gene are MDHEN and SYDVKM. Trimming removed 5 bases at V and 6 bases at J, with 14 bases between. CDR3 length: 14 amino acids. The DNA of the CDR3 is TGTGCCAGCAGTCAAAGGGGATACGGTCAGCCCCAGCATTTT. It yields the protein CASSQRGYGQPQHF.

CDR3 amino acids: CASSYSSASSYEQYF. CDR3 in DNA: TGTGCCAGCAGTTACTCGTCTGCCAGCTCCTACGAGCAGTACTTC. The rearrangement links TRBV6-2 or TRBV6-3 to TRBJ2-7; D is undetermined. Trimming stripped 0 bases from V and 0 bases from J, with 9 bases between. The CDR3 totals 15 residues. Germline V lookup: CDR1 MNHEY, CDR2 SVGEGT.

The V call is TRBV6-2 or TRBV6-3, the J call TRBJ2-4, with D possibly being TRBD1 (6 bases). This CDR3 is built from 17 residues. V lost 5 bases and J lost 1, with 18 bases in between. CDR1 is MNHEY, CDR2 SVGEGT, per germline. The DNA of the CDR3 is TGTGCCAGCAGTCTTCGGCTCACTGACAGGGCCAAAAACATTCAGTACTTC. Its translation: CASSLRLTDRAKNIQYF.

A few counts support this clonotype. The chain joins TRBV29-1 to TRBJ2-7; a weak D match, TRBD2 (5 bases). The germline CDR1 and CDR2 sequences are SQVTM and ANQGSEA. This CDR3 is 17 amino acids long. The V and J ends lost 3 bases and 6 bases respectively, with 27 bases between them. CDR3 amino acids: CSVDNFLRVPSIREQYV. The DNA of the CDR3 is TGCAGCGTTGATAATTTTCTGCGGGTTCCCAGTATCCGCGAGCAGTACGTC.

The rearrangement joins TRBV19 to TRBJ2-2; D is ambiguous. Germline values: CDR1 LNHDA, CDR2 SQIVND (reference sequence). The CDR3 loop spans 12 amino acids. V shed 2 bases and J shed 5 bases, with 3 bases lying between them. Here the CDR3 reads CASSILTGELFF. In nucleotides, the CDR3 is TGTGCCAGTAGTATATTGACCGGGGAGCTGTTTTTT.

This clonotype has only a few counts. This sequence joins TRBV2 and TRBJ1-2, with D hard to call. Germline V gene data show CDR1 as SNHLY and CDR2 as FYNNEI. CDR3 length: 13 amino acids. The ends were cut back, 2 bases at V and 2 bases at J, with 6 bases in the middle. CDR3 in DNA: TGTGCCAGCAGTGAATGGCGGAACTATGGCTACACCTTC. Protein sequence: CASSEWRNYGYTF.

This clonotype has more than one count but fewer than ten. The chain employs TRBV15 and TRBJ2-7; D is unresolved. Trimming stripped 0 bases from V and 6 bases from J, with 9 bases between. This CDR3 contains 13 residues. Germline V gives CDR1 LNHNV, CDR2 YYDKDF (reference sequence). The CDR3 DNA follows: TGTGCCACCAGCAGAGAAAAGGGAAGCGAGCAGTACGTC. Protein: CATSREKGSEQYV.

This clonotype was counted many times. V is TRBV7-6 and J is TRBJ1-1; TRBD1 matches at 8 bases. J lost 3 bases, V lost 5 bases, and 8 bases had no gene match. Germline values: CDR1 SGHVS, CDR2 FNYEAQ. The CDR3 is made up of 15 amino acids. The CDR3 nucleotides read TGTGCCAGCAGCCCCACGACAGGGGTGTACACTGAAGCTTTCTTT. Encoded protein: CASSPTTGVYTEAFF.